The 9 T cell receptor beta chains listed next were all sequenced from one sample in a study of tumor-infiltrating lymphocytes in primary liver carcinoma. The roughly 20-31 mg bulk tissue piece was not sorted before simultaneous RNA and DNA extraction. cDNA specific to TCR beta was made from 450 to 650 ng of total RNA, with a constant-region primer employed for priming. TCR beta libraries came from three nested multiplex PCR rounds using slightly modified ARM-PCR. Each of the first two PCR rounds ran approximately 11 cycles with TRBV1-TRBV30 forward and C-beta reverse primers. TCRdb itself ran the multiplex PCR reads through MiXCR, one entry per CDR3 protein. The table shows some 100,000 distinct CDR3 sequences, with about 70% occurring only once. Sequences were obtained from liver tumor tissue from sampling region 2. As to subset: tumor region T2, inferior pole. Source of these receptors: a woman aged 55 to 70 with primary liver carcinoma and hepatitis B virus infection.

To note about this clonotype: A read error may produce the germline difference seen at one junction end. CDR3 bases: TGCAACTTGAAGACAGGGGGACCCTACAATGAGCAGCTCTTC. Translated, it gives CNLKTGGPYNEQLF. The chain joins TRBV29-1 to TRBJ2-1, with 9 bases that match TRBD1. Germline CDR1 SQVTM, CDR2 ANQGSEA. The CDR3 is 14 residues long.

This clonotype was observed many times. The chain links TRBV6-1 to TRBJ2-7; possibly TRBD1 or TRBD2 for D (6 bases each). Germline lookup yields CDR1 MNHNS and CDR2 SASEGT. CDR3 length: 15 amino acids. V was clipped by 7 bases and J by 0 bases, with 16 bases between them. CDR3 sequence: CASTRSGGGSYEQYF. CDR3 in DNA: TGTGCCAGCACCCGTAGCGGAGGGGGCTCCTACGAGCAGTACTTC.

This clonotype occurred a few times. Given a much more abundant clone one base away, this may be a read error. The chain recombines TRBV10-3 with TRBJ2-7, with 8 bases fitting TRBD2. V was pared by 4 bases and J by 6 bases, with 20 bases of the junction left unmatched. Germline lookup yields CDR1 ENHRY and CDR2 SYGVKD. This CDR3 region has 18 residues. The CDR3 nucleotides are TGTGCCATCAGTGGGTCAACGGCCCTGAGGCGGGGGGTACTCGAGCAGTACTTC. Its protein is CAISGSTALRRGVLEQYF.

This clonotype has at least ten counts. This chain connects TRBV6-1 to TRBJ1-6, with TRBD1 identical over 7 bases. The CDR3 runs to 14 residues. Germline lookup yields CDR1 MNHNS and CDR2 SASEGT. V was clipped by 6 bases and J by 10 bases; unmatched bases: 9. The CDR3 loop is CASSPTGEGSPLHF. CDR3 DNA: TGTGCCAGCAGCCCAACAGGGGAAGGATCACCCCTCCACTTT.

The chain is built from TRBV7-2 and TRBJ1-5, with D unresolved. This CDR3 is built from 15 residues. Trimming left V 0 bases short and J 7 bases short, with 13 bases between. Germline V CDR1 and CDR2: SGHTA, FQGNSA. The CDR3 is CASSLAGGLGQPQHF. The CDR3 coding sequence is TGTGCCAGCAGCTTAGCGGGAGGGCTAGGGCAGCCCCAGCATTTT.

About this clonotype: At one end, the junction sequence differs from germline, possibly due to a read error. This chain joins TRBV11-2 and TRBJ2-1, with TRBD2 matching over 11 bases. Germline CDR1 SGHAT, CDR2 FQNNGV. CDR3 length: 15 residues. The CDR3 nucleotides read TGTGCCAACAACTTAGGGACTAGCGGTTACAATGGGCAGTTCTTC. Translation: CANNLGTSGYNGQFF.

On this clonotype itself: An end of the junction differs from the germline gene, which may be a read error. J is TRBJ2-2 and V is TRBV29-1, with 8 positions matching TRBD1. CDR3 size: 16 residues. Germline V gene lookup returns CDR1 SQVTM and CDR2 ANQGSEA. CDR3 DNA sequence: TGCAGCCTTGCTAACGGACAGGGCATGGGAACCGGTGAGCTGTTTTTT. It is translated as CSLANGQGMGTGELFF.

The rearrangement joins TRBV12-3 or TRBV12-4 to TRBJ1-2; no clear D. The CDR3 runs 14 residues. V was clipped by 4 bases and J by 7 bases, with 16 bases between them. The chain's CDR3 is CASSSLTWILGYTF. CDR3 DNA sequence: TGTGCCAGCAGTTCGCTGACATGGATCCTTGGCTACACCTTC.

A remark on this clonotype: An end of the junction does not agree with germline; a read error may underlie this. The chain recombines TRBV6-4 with TRBJ2-5; D unresolved. Germline loops: CDR1 MRHNA, CDR2 SNTAGT. CDR3 size: 16 residues. The DNA for the CDR3 is TGTGCCAGCCCCGGGCGAGCGACCGGAATCCAAGAGACTCAGTGCTTC. Residues: CASPGRATGIQETQCF.